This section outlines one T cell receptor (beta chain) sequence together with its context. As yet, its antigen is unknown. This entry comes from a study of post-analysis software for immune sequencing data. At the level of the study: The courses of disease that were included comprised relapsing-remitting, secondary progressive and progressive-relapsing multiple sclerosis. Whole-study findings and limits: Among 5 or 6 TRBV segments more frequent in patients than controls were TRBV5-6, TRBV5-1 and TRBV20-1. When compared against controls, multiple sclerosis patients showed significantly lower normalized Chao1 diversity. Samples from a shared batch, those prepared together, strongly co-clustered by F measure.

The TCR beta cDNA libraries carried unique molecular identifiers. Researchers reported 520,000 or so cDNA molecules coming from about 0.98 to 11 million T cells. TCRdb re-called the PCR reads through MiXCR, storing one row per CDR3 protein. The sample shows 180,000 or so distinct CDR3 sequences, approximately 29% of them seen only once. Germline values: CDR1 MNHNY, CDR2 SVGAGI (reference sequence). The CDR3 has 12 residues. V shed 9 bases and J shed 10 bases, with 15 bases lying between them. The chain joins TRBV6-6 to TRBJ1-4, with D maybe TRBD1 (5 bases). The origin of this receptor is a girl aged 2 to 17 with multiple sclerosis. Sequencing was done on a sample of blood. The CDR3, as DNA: TGTGCCAGTCTAGGGGCGTCGGGAAAACTGTTTTTT. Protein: CASLGASGKLFF.